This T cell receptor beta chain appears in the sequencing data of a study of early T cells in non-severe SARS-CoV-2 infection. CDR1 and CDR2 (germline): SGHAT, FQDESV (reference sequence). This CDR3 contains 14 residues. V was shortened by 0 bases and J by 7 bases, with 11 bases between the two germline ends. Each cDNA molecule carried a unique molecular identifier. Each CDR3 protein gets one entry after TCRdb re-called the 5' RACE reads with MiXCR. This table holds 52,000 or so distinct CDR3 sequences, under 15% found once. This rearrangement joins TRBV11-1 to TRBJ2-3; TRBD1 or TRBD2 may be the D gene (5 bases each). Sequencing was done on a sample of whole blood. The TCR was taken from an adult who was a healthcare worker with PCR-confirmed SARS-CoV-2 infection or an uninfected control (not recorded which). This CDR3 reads CASSLAGRSNTQYF. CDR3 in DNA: TGTGCCAGCAGCTTAGCGGGACGAAGTAATACGCAGTATTTT.